One and the same sample provided the 18 T cell receptor beta chains below, sequenced in a study of PD-L1 blockade in urothelial cancer. Profiling relied on immunoSEQ multiplex PCR, and the TCRdb table lists in-frame clones only, not all of them. The table includes about 52,000 clones, around 77% detected once. The sample here was PBMCs, taken around atezolizumab (anti-PD-L1) treatment. Receptors originate from a man between 70 and 80 years old with urothelial cancer.

The genes are TRBV20-1 and TRBJ2-7; a possible D gene is TRBD2 (6 bases). V lost 5 bases to trimming and J lost 5 bases, with 10 bases between them. CDR3 length: 11 amino acids. Germline V gene data show CDR1 as DFQATT and CDR2 as SNEGSKA (reference sequence). The DNA for the CDR3 is TGCAGTGCTGGGGGGAAGGACGAGCAGTACTTC. It is translated as CSAGGKDEQYF.

The V call is TRBV11-2, the J call TRBJ2-7; TRBD2 matches 8 bases. This CDR3 is 16 amino acids long. Germline CDR1 and CDR2: SGHAT and FQNNGV. J lost 1 base, V lost 5 bases, and 10 bases had no gene match. The CDR3 sequence: CASSPGAGAPSYEQYF. In DNA, the CDR3 is TGTGCCAGCAGCCCCGGAGCGGGAGCCCCTTCCTACGAGCAGTACTTC.

This CDR3 reads CASSPATGFRGYGYTF. In DNA form, the CDR3 reads TGCGCCAGCAGCCCTGCGACAGGGTTCCGTGGCTATGGCTACACCTTC. The V call is TRBV5-1, the J call TRBJ1-2; 7 bases line up with TRBD1. Per the germline V gene, CDR1 is SGHRS and CDR2 is YFSETQ. Trimming at V came to 4 bases and at J to 4 bases, leaving 13 bases not matched to a gene. CDR3 size: 16 residues.

The V call is TRBV7-2, the J call TRBJ1-2, with 7 bases that match TRBD1. There are 13 residues in the CDR3. The germline CDR1 and CDR2 sequences are SGHTA and FQGNSA. V lost 3 bases and J lost 4; bases outside the gene matches: 2. CDR3 loop: CASSFGTVYGYTF. The CDR3 coding sequence is TGTGCCAGCAGCTTCGGGACAGTCTATGGCTACACCTTC.

Remarks on this clone: A much larger clone is a single base away; this may be a read error. This chain uses TRBV11-3 with TRBJ2-7; no clear D. CDR3 length: 13 residues. The V and J ends lost 1 base and 2 bases respectively, with 6 bases between them. Per germline, CDR1 SGHNT and CDR2 YENEEA. The CDR3 nucleotides read TGTGCCAGCAGCTTAGGCAGGACCTACGAGCAGTACTTC. It is translated as CASSLGRTYEQYF.

The chain couples TRBV5-5 to TRBJ1-6; D not resolved. This CDR3 contains 17 residues. Per germline, CDR1 SGHKS and CDR2 YYEKEE (reference sequence). V was pared by 4 bases and J by 4 bases, with 18 bases between. CDR3 sequence: CASSLSRSPSYNSPLHF. DNA of the CDR3: TGTGCCAGCAGCCTCTCGAGGAGTCCCAGTTATAATTCACCCCTCCACTTT. Combining the CDR3 with reference TRBV5-5 and TRBJ1-6 gives the whole variable domain DAGVTQSPTHLIKTRGQQVTLRCSPISGHKSVSWYQQVLGQGPQFIFQYYEKEERGRGNFPDRFSARQFPNYSSELNVNALLLGDSALYLCASSLSRSPSYNSPLHFGNGTRLTVT.

The sample holds one count of this clone. The rearrangement links TRBV4-1 to TRBJ2-3; no clear D. This CDR3 is 16 amino acids long. The ends were cut back, 5 bases at V and 3 bases at J, with 18 bases in the middle. Germline CDR1 reads MGHRA; CDR2 reads YSYEKL. The CDR3 sequence is CASSAYHVKETDTQYF. The CDR3, as DNA: TGCGCCAGCAGCGCCTACCATGTTAAGGAGACAGATACGCAGTATTTT.

The chain recombines TRBV25-1 with TRBJ1-4, with D perhaps TRBD1 (5 bases). The CDR3 length is 15 residues. Trimming took off 6 bases at V and 4 bases at J, with 15 bases between the two ends. Germline V gene sequence: CDR1 MGHDK, CDR2 SYGVNS. For the CDR3, the DNA is TGTGCCAGCAGCCTCCATGGGGCCAGTAATGAAAAACTGTTTTTT. This encodes CASSLHGASNEKLFF. Looking up the rest from reference TRBV25-1 and TRBJ1-4 gives the full variable domain: EADIYQTPRYLVIGTGKKITLECSQTMGHDKMYWYQQDPGMELHLIHYSYGVNSTEKGDLSSESTVSRIRTEHFPLTLESARPSHTSQYLCASSLHGASNEKLFFGSGTQLSVL.

The chain links TRBV7-2 to TRBJ2-3, with TRBD2 identical over 13 bases. The CDR3 is 16 residues long. Germline V gene sequence: CDR1 SGHTA, CDR2 FQGNSA. V trimming: 1 base; J trimming: 6 bases; junction bases outside the gene matches: 4. CDR3 DNA: TGTGCCAGCAGCTTAGGAGGACTAGCGGGAGTCGATACGCAGTATTTT. As protein: CASSLGGLAGVDTQYF.

This clone was counted between two and nine times. The J gene is TRBJ2-1, the V gene TRBV6-4; 9 bases line up with TRBD2. Trimming removed 4 bases from V and 8 bases from J; junction bases left unmatched: 6. Germline CDR1 MRHNA, CDR2 SNTAGT. CDR3 length: 14 residues. The CDR3 region has the DNA TGTGCCAGCAGTGGAGCGGGAGGTGGAGATGAGCAGTTCTTC. It encodes CASSGAGGGDEQFF.

The rearrangement joins TRBV6-6 to TRBJ1-4; TRBD1 matches 8 bases. The CDR3 totals 15 residues. V lost 1 base to trimming and J lost 7 bases; unmatched junction nucleotides: 5. In germline, CDR1 is MNHNY, CDR2 SVGAGI (reference sequence). Here the CDR3 DNA reads TGTGCCAGCAGTTACTTCCAGGGGGCTGGTGAAAAACTGTTTTTT. Translated, it gives CASSYFQGAGEKLFF.

A few counts support this clone. The chain has TRBV7-2 and TRBJ1-5; D not resolved. Germline CDR1 reads SGHTA; CDR2 reads FQGNSA. There are 12 residues in the CDR3. V shed 1 base and J shed 9 bases, with 7 bases lying between them. CDR3 region: CASSLVEGPQHF. The CDR3, as DNA: TGTGCCAGCAGCTTAGTGGAGGGGCCCCAGCATTTT.

The V gene is TRBV7-9, the J gene TRBJ1-2; D perhaps matches TRBD1 (6 bases). This CDR3 contains 12 residues. Germline V gene sequence: CDR1 SEHNR, CDR2 FQNEAQ (reference sequence). Trimming cost V 1 base and J 10 bases, with 10 bases left between them. The CDR3 DNA follows: TGTGCCAGCAGCTTAGTGGACAGTCCCTACACCTTC. Translating it yields CASSLVDSPYTF.

The chain has TRBV28 and TRBJ1-4; the D is unclear. The germline gives CDR1 MDHEN, CDR2 SYDVKM. The CDR3 sequence is 14 residues long. Trimming shortened V by 5 bases and J by 6 bases, and 13 bases separated the two germline ends. CDR3 sequence reads: CASSTHGRDEKLFF. The CDR3, as DNA: TGTGCCAGCAGTACACATGGGAGGGATGAAAAACTGTTTTTT. Variable domain in full (rest from reference TRBV28 and TRBJ1-4): DVKVTQSSRYLVKRTGEKVFLECVQDMDHENMFWYRQDPGLGLRLIYFSYDVKMKEKGDIPEGYSVSREKKERFSLILESASTNQTSMYLCASSTHGRDEKLFFGSGTQLSVL.

In DNA form, the CDR3 reads TGTGCCAGTAGTATTGTAACAGGTATGTCTGAAGCTTTCTTT. Translated: CASSIVTGMSEAFF. The chain joins TRBV19 to TRBJ1-1; D may be TRBD1 (5 bases). Per germline, CDR1 LNHDA and CDR2 SQIVND (reference sequence). The CDR3 loop spans 14 amino acids. Trimming removed 3 bases from V and 6 bases from J, with 14 bases in between.

This sequence joins TRBV19 and TRBJ1-5; D is undetermined. The V end was cut by 5 bases, the J end by 4 bases, with 12 bases between. This CDR3 is built from 14 residues. The germline V gene has CDR1 LNHDA and CDR2 SQIVND (reference sequence). For the CDR3, the DNA is TGTGCCAGTAGTTCAACAGTGCTTAATCAGCCCCAGCATTTT. Its protein product is CASSSTVLNQPQHF.

As for this clone: At one end, the junction sequence differs from germline, possibly due to a read error. This CDR3 reads CASSLSGPGETQYF. CDR3 DNA sequence: TGTGCTAGCAGCTTATCCGGGCCAGGGGAGACCCAGTACTTC. This chain joins TRBV7-7 and TRBJ2-5; possible D gene TRBD1, 5 bases. The CDR3 covers 14 residues. Germline CDR1 reads SSHAT; CDR2 reads FNYEAQ (reference sequence).

The chain has TRBV5-4 and TRBJ2-7, with D possibly being TRBD2 (7 bases). The CDR3 is made up of 14 amino acids. The ends were cut back, 4 bases at V and 7 bases at J, with 18 bases in the middle. CDR1 is SGHNT, CDR2 YYREEE, per germline (reference sequence). This CDR3 reads CASSPRGGGREQYF. Here the CDR3 DNA reads TGTGCCAGCAGCCCCCGGGGAGGGGGGCGGGAGCAGTACTTC. The complete variable domain, with remaining parts taken from reference TRBV5-4 and TRBJ2-7, reads ETGVTQSPTHLIKTRGQQVTLRCSSQSGHNTVSWYQQALGQGPQFIFQYYREEENGRGNFPPRFSGLQFPNYSSELNVNALELDDSALYLCASSPRGGGREQYFGPGTRLTVT.